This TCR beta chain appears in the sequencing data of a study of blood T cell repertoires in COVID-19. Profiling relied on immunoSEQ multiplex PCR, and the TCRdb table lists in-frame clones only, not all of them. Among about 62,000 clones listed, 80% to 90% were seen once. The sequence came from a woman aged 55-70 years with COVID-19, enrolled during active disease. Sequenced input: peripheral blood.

DNA for the CDR3: TGTGCCAGCAGCTTCCACGGGTCGACCTATGGCTACACCTTC. Residues: CASSFHGSTYGYTF. The genes are TRBV7-8 and TRBJ1-2; no reliable D call. The CDR3 is made up of 14 amino acids. The germline V gene has CDR1 SGHVS and CDR2 FQNEAQ. V dropped 3 bases and J dropped 4 bases, with 12 bases sitting between them.